The rows below give T cell receptor beta chains drawn from one sample of a study of a mutant IDH1 vaccine in newly diagnosed glioma. Repertoires were generated with immunoSEQ multiplex PCR, while TCRdb's copy carries only in-frame clones and drops some. The sample includes under 40,000 clones, 78% of them seen just once. These receptors have no identified antigens. Specimen: PBMCs, collected from a glioma patient whose treatment included an IDH1 peptide vaccine. These receptors all stem from a woman aged 40-49 years with glioma. The CDR3 runs from the conserved cysteine through the conserved F or W. Each record gives: CDR3 DNA, CDR3 protein, V gene, D gene, clone size, J gene, CDR3 length. A D gene is named only where the DNA matches it firmly. Size values are once, few and many counts, or a class for expanded clones, and some rows have none.

CDR3nt: TGTGCCAGCAGGAGACCCGGGACAGCCTCCTACGAGCAGTACTTC
CDR3aa: CASRRPGTASYEQYF
v_gene: TRBV27
d_gene: TRBD1
abundance: NA
j_gene: TRBJ2-7
len: 15

CDR3nt: TGTGCCAGCAGGGGGGACTCATTCACCGGGGAGCTGTTTTTT
CDR3aa: CASRGDSFTGELFF
v_gene: TRBV2
d_gene: NA
abundance: NA
j_gene: TRBJ2-2
len: 14

CDR3nt: TGTGCCAGTAGTATAGAGGGATTTGGTTCACCCCTCCACTTT
CDR3aa: CASSIEGFGSPLHF
v_gene: TRBV19
d_gene: NA
abundance: NA
j_gene: TRBJ1-6
len: 14

CDR3nt: TGCGCCAGCAGCTCCCAAGTTGAGAAAAGCACTGAAGCTTTCTTT
CDR3aa: CASSSQVEKSTEAFF
v_gene: TRBV5-1
d_gene: NA
abundance: NA
j_gene: TRBJ1-1
len: 15

CDR3nt: TGCGCCAGCAGCAGGATTCAGGGCGAGCAGTACTTC
CDR3aa: CASSRIQGEQYF
v_gene: TRBV4-1
d_gene: NA
abundance: NA
j_gene: TRBJ2-7
len: 12

CDR3nt: TGTGCCAGCAGGGAAGTAAGTCCAGGGCGTACCTACGAGCAGTACTTC
CDR3aa: CASREVSPGRTYEQYF
v_gene: TRBV6-1
d_gene: NA
abundance: NA
j_gene: TRBJ2-7
len: 16

CDR3nt: TGTGCCAGCAGTTTACCCGGCAAGGTCAATGAGCAGTTCTTC
CDR3aa: CASSLPGKVNEQFF
v_gene: TRBV27
d_gene: NA
abundance: NA
j_gene: TRBJ2-1
len: 14

CDR3nt: TGTGCCAGCAGCAAACAGGGTGGAAATTCACCCCTCCACTTT
CDR3aa: CASSKQGGNSPLHF
v_gene: TRBV9
d_gene: NA
abundance: NA
j_gene: TRBJ1-6
len: 14

CDR3nt: TGTGCCAGCAGTCCTCAGTCCTCTGGGGCTGGAAACACCATATATTTT
CDR3aa: CASSPQSSGAGNTIYF
v_gene: TRBV27
d_gene: NA
abundance: NA
j_gene: TRBJ1-3
len: 16

CDR3nt: TGTGCCGGCAACAGGGACACTGAAGCTTTCTTT
CDR3aa: CAGNRDTEAFF
v_gene: TRBV30
d_gene: NA
abundance: few
j_gene: TRBJ1-1
len: 11

CDR3nt: TGTGCCAGCAGCCGCCTAGGGGTCGGGTACTCACCCCTCCACTTT
CDR3aa: CASSRLGVGYSPLHF
v_gene: TRBV14
d_gene: NA
abundance: once
j_gene: TRBJ1-6
len: 15

CDR3nt: TGTGCCAGTAGTTCCGCACAGGGGGCGTTCTCCTATAATTCACCCCTCCACTTT
CDR3aa: CASSSAQGAFSYNSPLHF
v_gene: TRBV19
d_gene: TRBD1
abundance: NA
j_gene: TRBJ1-6
len: 18

CDR3nt: TGTGCCAGCAGTAAGTTACAGACGGCTGGCTACACCTTC
CDR3aa: CASSKLQTAGYTF
v_gene: TRBV28
d_gene: NA
abundance: NA
j_gene: TRBJ1-2
len: 13

CDR3nt: TGTGCCAGTTCCGGTCGACGGCTCTCTGGAAACACCATATATTTT
CDR3aa: CASSGRRLSGNTIYF
v_gene: TRBV19
d_gene: NA
abundance: NA
j_gene: TRBJ1-3
len: 15

CDR3nt: TGTGCCAGTAGTATAGGCCACAGGGGGCCCGCTGAAGCTTTCTTT
CDR3aa: CASSIGHRGPAEAFF
v_gene: TRBV19
d_gene: TRBD1
abundance: NA
j_gene: TRBJ1-1
len: 15

CDR3nt: TGTGCCAGCAGCTCCCAGGGTGGGGCAGGAAGTTATACTGAAGCTTTCTTT
CDR3aa: CASSSQGGAGSYTEAFF
v_gene: TRBV5-4
d_gene: NA
abundance: once
j_gene: TRBJ1-1
len: 17

CDR3nt: TGTGCCAGCAGCTTCCCTTTGCGACCAGATACGCAGTATTTT
CDR3aa: CASSFPLRPDTQYF
v_gene: TRBV7-2
d_gene: NA
abundance: NA
j_gene: TRBJ2-3
len: 14

CDR3nt: TGTGCCAGCAGTCCTAGCGGGTTCTCCTACGAGCAGTACTTC
CDR3aa: CASSPSGFSYEQYF
v_gene: TRBV2
d_gene: TRBD2
abundance: NA
j_gene: TRBJ2-7
len: 14

CDR3nt: TGTGCCAGCGGGGGCAGCGGGGGGGCGGATACGCAGTATTTT
CDR3aa: CASGGSGGADTQYF
v_gene: TRBV6-1
d_gene: TRBD2
abundance: NA
j_gene: TRBJ2-3
len: 14

CDR3nt: TGTGCCAGCAAAGGACAGGGCAGTACCGGGGAGCTGTTTTTT
CDR3aa: CASKGQGSTGELFF
v_gene: TRBV6-5
d_gene: TRBD1
abundance: once
j_gene: TRBJ2-2
len: 14

CDR3nt: TGTGCCTGGAGAGGTTTAGGGGCAGACAGGGACTATGGCTACACCTTC
CDR3aa: CAWRGLGADRDYGYTF
v_gene: TRBV30
d_gene: TRBD1
abundance: NA
j_gene: TRBJ1-2
len: 16

CDR3nt: TGTGCCTGGAGCACCTGGGACAGGGATCGCCTATCGGAGACCCAGTACTTC
CDR3aa: CAWSTWDRDRLSETQYF
v_gene: TRBV30
d_gene: TRBD1
abundance: NA
j_gene: TRBJ2-5
len: 17

CDR3nt: TGCGCCAGCAGCCCCCGGGACAGGGTCTACGGCTACACCTTC
CDR3aa: CASSPRDRVYGYTF
v_gene: TRBV5-1
d_gene: TRBD1
abundance: NA
j_gene: TRBJ1-2
len: 14

CDR3nt: TGTGCCAGCAGTGAACAGTGGAATGAGCAGTTCTTC
CDR3aa: CASSEQWNEQFF
v_gene: TRBV25-1
d_gene: NA
abundance: NA
j_gene: TRBJ2-1
len: 12

CDR3nt: TGCAGCGTTACAGGGGGCCAAGAGACCCAGTACTTC
CDR3aa: CSVTGGQETQYF
v_gene: TRBV29-1
d_gene: TRBD1
abundance: NA
j_gene: TRBJ2-5
len: 12

CDR3nt: TGTGCCAGCAGCGAGGGAACCAATGAGGGTTATAACTATGGCTACACCTTC
CDR3aa: CASSEGTNEGYNYGYTF
v_gene: TRBV9
d_gene: NA
abundance: NA
j_gene: TRBJ1-2
len: 17

CDR3nt: TGTGCCAGCAGCCAAGGGTACGAGCAGTACTTC
CDR3aa: CASSQGYEQYF
v_gene: TRBV14
d_gene: NA
abundance: NA
j_gene: TRBJ2-7
len: 11

CDR3nt: TGTGCCAGCAGCGTAGGTAGGAGCGGGTCCTACGAGCAGTACTTC
CDR3aa: CASSVGRSGSYEQYF
v_gene: TRBV9
d_gene: NA
abundance: NA
j_gene: TRBJ2-7
len: 15

CDR3nt: TGTGCCTGGAGTGGACAGAACACTGAAGCTTTCTTT
CDR3aa: CAWSGQNTEAFF
v_gene: TRBV30
d_gene: NA
abundance: NA
j_gene: TRBJ1-1
len: 12

CDR3nt: TGTGCCAGCAGGAGGGGAGGCGGCAATCAGCCCCAGCATTTT
CDR3aa: CASRRGGGNQPQHF
v_gene: TRBV6-1
d_gene: NA
abundance: NA
j_gene: TRBJ1-5
len: 14

CDR3nt: TGTGCCAGCTCACCACCGGGAGGGTTCACTGAAGCTTTCTTT
CDR3aa: CASSPPGGFTEAFF
v_gene: TRBV18
d_gene: NA
abundance: NA
j_gene: TRBJ1-1
len: 14

CDR3nt: TGTGCCACACTCGGTGGGTCGCCGGGCACAGATACGCAGTATTTT
CDR3aa: CATLGGSPGTDTQYF
v_gene: TRBV2
d_gene: NA
abundance: NA
j_gene: TRBJ2-3
len: 15

CDR3nt: TGTGCCAGCAGCTCCAGGGAGCAGGGGGTCGAAAAACTGTTTTTT
CDR3aa: CASSSREQGVEKLFF
v_gene: TRBV7-9
d_gene: TRBD1
abundance: NA
j_gene: TRBJ1-4
len: 15

CDR3nt: TGCAGCGTCGTCCCTGGCTACACCTTC
CDR3aa: CSVVPGYTF
v_gene: TRBV29-1
d_gene: NA
abundance: NA
j_gene: TRBJ1-2
len: 9

CDR3nt: TGCGCCAGCACGAGGGGTGGTATCGGAAGTTTCGGCTACACCTTC
CDR3aa: CASTRGGIGSFGYTF
v_gene: TRBV10-2
d_gene: NA
abundance: once
j_gene: TRBJ1-2
len: 15

CDR3nt: TGCGCCAGCAGCCGACAAGGACAGGGAAACAACGAGCAGTACTTC
CDR3aa: CASSRQGQGNNEQYF
v_gene: TRBV5-1
d_gene: TRBD1
abundance: NA
j_gene: TRBJ2-7
len: 15

CDR3nt: TGTGCCAGCAGTCACGGGGGACTCCGGTCCGGCACCGGGGAGCTGTTTTTT
CDR3aa: CASSHGGLRSGTGELFF
v_gene: TRBV5-4
d_gene: NA
abundance: NA
j_gene: TRBJ2-2
len: 17

CDR3nt: TGTGCCAGCAGCGACCAACAGGGCTACGAGCAGTACTTC
CDR3aa: CASSDQQGYEQYF
v_gene: TRBV9
d_gene: NA
abundance: NA
j_gene: TRBJ2-7
len: 13

CDR3nt: TGTGCCAGCAGCTTGATCGGGGGATGGGGTGCAGATACGCAGTATTTT
CDR3aa: CASSLIGGWGADTQYF
v_gene: TRBV5-6
d_gene: NA
abundance: NA
j_gene: TRBJ2-3
len: 16

CDR3nt: TGTGCCTGGTCAGGATACAGGTCGGACGAGCAGTACTTC
CDR3aa: CAWSGYRSDEQYF
v_gene: TRBV30
d_gene: NA
abundance: NA
j_gene: TRBJ2-7
len: 13

CDR3nt: TGCGCCAGCAGCTTGGCCGCGGGGGGGTCAGGGGCCAACGTCCTGACTTTC
CDR3aa: CASSLAAGGSGANVLTF
v_gene: TRBV5-1
d_gene: TRBD2
abundance: NA
j_gene: TRBJ2-6
len: 17

CDR3nt: TGCAGCGTTGAGCGATGGGGAGCGAACACCGGGGAGCTGTTTTTT
CDR3aa: CSVERWGANTGELFF
v_gene: TRBV29-1
d_gene: NA
abundance: NA
j_gene: TRBJ2-2
len: 15

CDR3nt: TGTGCCAGCAGCCCTACTAGCGGGGGCCTAAATGAGCAGTTCTTC
CDR3aa: CASSPTSGGLNEQFF
v_gene: TRBV7-9
d_gene: TRBD2
abundance: NA
j_gene: TRBJ2-1
len: 15

CDR3nt: TGTGCCAGCAGCTTAGGGATGATAACTGAAGCTTTCTTT
CDR3aa: CASSLGMITEAFF
v_gene: TRBV7-3
d_gene: NA
abundance: NA
j_gene: TRBJ1-1
len: 13

CDR3nt: TGCGCCAGCAGCTCATCCGGACAGGGCGAAAACACCATATATTTT
CDR3aa: CASSSSGQGENTIYF
v_gene: TRBV5-1
d_gene: TRBD1
abundance: NA
j_gene: TRBJ1-3
len: 15

CDR3nt: TGTGCCAGCAGTTCTCCCGGGACTAGCGCCAGTGAGCAGTTCTTC
CDR3aa: CASSSPGTSASEQFF
v_gene: TRBV7-2
d_gene: TRBD2
abundance: NA
j_gene: TRBJ2-1
len: 15